The T cell receptor beta chain described here comes from a study of T-cell reconstitution after alpha-beta-depleted transplantation in children. Notes on the study in general: The origin of alpha-beta T cells about two months after transplant was reportedly several hundred expanded graft clones.

Points on this clonotype: Antigen unknown.

Preparation of the TCRbeta library used unique molecular identifiers. TCRdb recomputed calls from the PCR reads with MiXCR, one row per CDR3 protein. This sample yields almost 250,000 distinct CDR3 sequences, of which more than 20% are seen a single time; roughly 2.5% belongs to the top ten. This CDR3 has 15 residues. Germline CDR1 is DFQATT and CDR2 is SNEGSKA (reference sequence). V lost 6 bases and J lost 0; bases outside the gene matches: 8. This TCR derives from a girl aged 2 to 10 with Fanconi anemia, due to receive a stem cell transplant. V and J are TRBV20-1 and TRBJ2-1, with TRBD2 identical over 7 bases. The sequences come from PBMCs, collected before TCRalphabeta/CD19-depleted stem cell transplant. The CDR3 nucleotides are TGCAGTGCGAGTGAGAGCGGGGACTCCTACAATGAGCAGTTCTTC. It is translated as CSASESGDSYNEQFF.